This T cell receptor beta chain derives from a study of blood T cells in healthy people across ages. This clonotype occurred a few times. Its antigen is undetermined. It was with a sample-barcoded 5' primer and a J-beta primer mix that a second PCR of roughly 7 to 12 cycles was run. MiXCR was run by TCRdb on the 5' RACE reads, yielding one entry per CDR3 protein. The table shows about 750,000 distinct CDR3 sequences, with 50% to 65% occurring only once. Germline V gives CDR1 SGHRS, CDR2 YFSETQ. The CDR3 totals 15 residues. The J segment lost 6 bases and the V segment lost 3 bases, leaving 8 bases of the junction unmatched. General study results and limits: Possibly confounding the expanded clonotype changes was the fact that donor CMV status was unknown.

Staff drew roughly 10 milliliters of peripheral blood from each donor. The clonotype comes from a man older than 75 in good health. The chain combines TRBV5-1 with TRBJ2-1; TRBD2 matches at 8 bases. The specimen was blood. The CDR3 sequence is CASSSQAGVGNEQFF. For the CDR3, the DNA is TGCGCCAGCAGCTCCCAAGCGGGAGTTGGCAATGAGCAGTTCTTC.